This is a list of T cell receptor beta chains from one sample in a study of a mutant IDH1 vaccine in newly diagnosed glioma. The assay was immunoSEQ multiplex PCR, and TCRdb's table has in-frame clones only and misses some. The sample lists tens of thousands of clones, approximately 84% seen once, with about an eighth in the top ten. Their specific antigens are unknown. Specimen: PBMCs, collected from a glioma patient whose treatment included an IDH1 peptide vaccine. These receptors came from a young man with glioma. The CDR3 runs from the conserved cysteine through the conserved F or W. D genes are given only for firm matches. Expanded clones get a size class; other rows say once, few or many, or leave the size out.

DNA	CDR3	D	V	J	size
TGTGCCTGGGACAGGGGTCCCTACGAGCAGTACTTC	CAWDRGPYEQYF	TRBD1	TRBV30	TRBJ2-7	NA
TGTGCCAGCAGTTCACGGGGTCCGGGGCATCAGCCCCAGCATTTT	CASSSRGPGHQPQHF	NA	TRBV27	TRBJ1-5	NA
TGTGCCAGCAGTTACGGTAACGCCCGTCAAGAGACCCAGTACTTC	CASSYGNARQETQYF	NA	TRBV6-5	TRBJ2-5	NA
TGTGCCAGCAGTTTTACACAGGGAACCGAGCAGTACTTC	CASSFTQGTEQYF	NA	TRBV27	TRBJ2-7	NA
TGTGCCAGCAGCCCCCATAAGGGGCGGGAGACCCAGTACTTC	CASSPHKGRETQYF	NA	TRBV5-5	TRBJ2-5	once
TGTGCCAGCAGCCCTGGAGGCAGACAAGAGACCCAGTACTTC	CASSPGGRQETQYF	NA	TRBV5-5	TRBJ2-5	NA
TGTGCCAGCAGTGAAGCGCTTCGGACCGGGGAGCTGTTTTTT	CASSEALRTGELFF	NA	TRBV2	TRBJ2-2	NA
TGTGCCAGCAGCTCCGACAGTTCTCCTAATGAAAAACTGTTTTTT	CASSSDSSPNEKLFF	NA	TRBV7-2	TRBJ1-4	NA
TGCGCCAGCAGCGACCGGACAGGACGGTCCTACGAGCAGTACTTC	CASSDRTGRSYEQYF	TRBD1	TRBV5-1	TRBJ2-7	NA
TGTGCCAGCAGTTTAGGCCAGTATCCAACTAATGAAAAACTGTTTTTT	CASSLGQYPTNEKLFF	NA	TRBV28	TRBJ1-4	NA
TGTGCCAGTAGTCCAGCCGGGACAGGGAACACTGAAGCTTTCTTT	CASSPAGTGNTEAFF	TRBD1	TRBV19	TRBJ1-1	few
TGTGCCAGCAGTTCCGGGCAGGGGGCCACCTACGAGCAGTACTTC	CASSSGQGATYEQYF	TRBD1	TRBV6-5	TRBJ2-7	NA
TGTGCCAGCAGCGTAAATTTTGGGCCCAACACTGAAGCTTTCTTT	CASSVNFGPNTEAFF	NA	TRBV9	TRBJ1-1	NA
TGTGCCAGCAGCTTAGTGGGGACAGGGGGACAAGAGACCCAGTACTTC	CASSLVGTGGQETQYF	TRBD1	TRBV7-2	TRBJ2-5	NA
TGTGCCAGCAGTTACCACGGCGGGCAGCCCAATCAGCCCCAGCATTTT	CASSYHGGQPNQPQHF	NA	TRBV6-6	TRBJ1-5	NA
TGTGCCTGGAGGCCACCGGGGGACAGGGGAAAACTGTTTTTT	CAWRPPGDRGKLFF	TRBD1	TRBV30	TRBJ1-4	NA
TGTGCCATCAAGGGGGACCCCCCCTACGAGCAGTACTTC	CAIKGDPPYEQYF	NA	TRBV10-3	TRBJ2-7	NA
TGTGCCAGCAGTTTGGGACACGCCAAAAACATTCAGTACTTC	CASSLGHAKNIQYF	NA	TRBV27	TRBJ2-4	NA
TGTGCCTGGGACAGGGTGAACACTGAAGCTTTCTTT	CAWDRVNTEAFF	TRBD1	TRBV30	TRBJ1-1	few
TGTGCCAGCAGTGAAATAGCGGTCTATGGCTACACCTTC	CASSEIAVYGYTF	NA	TRBV2	TRBJ1-2	NA
TGTGCCAGCAGTCTTTCTCGGGCAGTCTATGGCTACACCTTC	CASSLSRAVYGYTF	NA	TRBV27	TRBJ1-2	few
TGTGCCAGCTCACTAGGACAGGTGTCAACTAATGAAAAACTGTTTTTT	CASSLGQVSTNEKLFF	TRBD1	TRBV18	TRBJ1-4	NA
TGCGCCAGCAGCTTGGCCGTGAGCTCTGGGGCCAACGTCCTGACTTTC	CASSLAVSSGANVLTF	NA	TRBV5-1	TRBJ2-6	NA
TGTGCCAGCAGCTTTGGACAGGGCCGGAACACTGAAGCTTTCTTT	CASSFGQGRNTEAFF	TRBD1	TRBV7-2	TRBJ1-1	NA
TGTGCCACAAAGGGCGGGACAGTCAATCAGCCCCAGCATTTT	CATKGGTVNQPQHF	TRBD1	TRBV10-3	TRBJ1-5	once
TGTGCCAGCAGCGTAGGGTTTAGTGGCTACACCTTC	CASSVGFSGYTF	NA	TRBV9	TRBJ1-2	NA
TGTGCCAGCATGCCGGGGAACAATGAGCAGTTCTTC	CASMPGNNEQFF	NA	TRBV25-1	TRBJ2-1	NA
TGTGCCAGCAGCTTCCCCCCAGGGATCATGAACACTGAAGCTTTCTTT	CASSFPPGIMNTEAFF	NA	TRBV7-2	TRBJ1-1	NA
TGTGCCAGCTCACTAGGGACAGCGTACGAGCAGTACTTC	CASSLGTAYEQYF	TRBD1	TRBV18	TRBJ2-7	few
TGTGCCAGTAGTATAGTTACAGCCTCTTACAATGAGCAGTTCTTC	CASSIVTASYNEQFF	NA	TRBV19	TRBJ2-1	NA
TGCGCCAGCAGCCTATTACAGGGATCGAGCGAGCAGTACTTC	CASSLLQGSSEQYF	NA	TRBV5-1	TRBJ2-7	NA
TGTGCCAGCTCACCACCGAACAGGGTGTACCAAGAGACCCAGTACTTC	CASSPPNRVYQETQYF	NA	TRBV18	TRBJ2-5	NA
TGTGCCAGCTCCCCCGGGGGGGGTAGGAACACTGAAGCTTTCTTT	CASSPGGGRNTEAFF	NA	TRBV18	TRBJ1-1	few
TGTGCCAGCAGCGGCCTTGCGGGAGAAGGTTGGGTGCAGTACTTC	CASSGLAGEGWVQYF	TRBD2	TRBV5-4	TRBJ2-7	NA
TGTGCCATCAGTGAGCCAGTCGAGGGAGAGGGGTATCAGCCCCAGCATTTT	CAISEPVEGEGYQPQHF	NA	TRBV10-3	TRBJ1-5	NA
TGTGCCAGCAGCCCAGTAGGGACAGGGGCCTCCTACGAGCAGTACTTC	CASSPVGTGASYEQYF	TRBD1	TRBV7-2	TRBJ2-7	NA
TGTGCCGGGGGAGGGAACGATAATTCACCCCTCCACTTT	CAGGGNDNSPLHF	NA	TRBV19	TRBJ1-6	NA
TGTGCCAGCAGCTCTCAGCCGGCCACTGAAGCTTTCTTT	CASSSQPATEAFF	NA	TRBV7-9	TRBJ1-1	NA
TGTGCCAGCAGCTTATCCCCGGGACTAGCGGGACCTTCTACGGCGTTCGAGCAGTACTTC	CASSLSPGLAGPSTAFEQYF	TRBD2	TRBV7-8	TRBJ2-7	NA
TGTGCCAGCAGGTTTGTGGAAGACTATGGCTACACCTTC	CASRFVEDYGYTF	NA	TRBV5-6	TRBJ1-2	NA
TGCGCCAGCAGCTTCGGAGGGACAGGGAGGTCTGAAGCTTTCTTT	CASSFGGTGRSEAFF	TRBD1	TRBV5-1	TRBJ1-1	NA